These 24 T cell receptor beta chains were sequenced from one sample in a study of beta chain features in type 1 diabetes. The investigators reverse transcribed all of the isolated RNA, so they sequenced expressed TCRB transcripts. The method was immunoSEQ multiplex PCR; TCRdb's version includes in-frame clones alone and lacks a portion of them. In the table there are fewer than 250,000 clones, around 9.6% of which are singletons. The sample was naive CD4+ T cells from blood. All receptors derive from a woman under 30 in good health.

This clone was detected a few times. The rearrangement links TRBV28 to TRBJ1-6, with unresolved D. The CDR3 has 15 amino acids. The V end was cut by 6 bases, the J end by 7 bases, with 16 bases between. Per germline, CDR1 MDHEN and CDR2 SYDVKM. DNA for the CDR3: TGTGCCAGCAGCCGACCTCCCGGACTGAATTCACCCCTCCACTTT. Translating it yields CASSRPPGLNSPLHF.

A few counts support this clone. J is TRBJ1-5 and V is TRBV18; 9 nucleotides line up with TRBD1. Trimming removed 3 bases from V and 6 bases from J; junction bases left unmatched: 12. Per the germline V gene, CDR1 is KGHSH and CDR2 is LQKENI. The CDR3 covers 17 residues. CDR3 nucleotide sequence: TGTGCCAGCTCACCTTGGAATACACAGGGGGCGATTCAGCCCCAGCATTTT. Amino acids: CASSPWNTQGAIQPQHF.

The V and J genes are TRBV29-1 and TRBJ1-2; D not certain. The CDR3 is 13 amino acids. The ends were cut back, 4 bases at V and 0 bases at J, with 9 bases in the middle. Germline CDR1 and CDR2: SQVTM and ANQGSEA. In DNA, the CDR3 is TGCAGCGTTGTGGGCACCTCTAACTATGGCTACACCTTC. Protein: CSVVGTSNYGYTF.

The J gene is TRBJ2-2, the V gene TRBV9, with D perhaps matching TRBD2 (7 bases). This CDR3 comprises 14 residues. Germline lookup yields CDR1 SGDLS and CDR2 YYNGEE. Between the trimmed V and J ends, which lost 3 bases and 8 bases, there was a span of 14 bases. The CDR3 here is CASSARGARGELFF. CDR3 in DNA: TGTGCCAGCAGCGCTCGGGGGGCGCGTGGGGAGCTGTTTTTT.

This clone has only a few counts. The J gene is TRBJ2-5, the V gene TRBV10-1, with TRBD1 matching over 10 bases. The germline V gene has CDR1 WNHNN and CDR2 SYGVQD (reference sequence). This CDR3 is 15 amino acids long. After removal of 3 bases from V and 4 bases from J, the junction contained 5 bases not matched to a gene. CDR3 sequence (DNA): TGCGCCAGCAGTGATTCCCGGACAGGGGGAGAGACCCAGTACTTC. This codes for CASSDSRTGGETQYF.

The chain couples TRBV19 to TRBJ2-7; D is possibly TRBD2 (6 bases). Germline CDR1 reads LNHDA; CDR2 reads SQIVND (reference sequence). V was clipped by 5 bases and J by 7 bases, with 18 bases between them. This CDR3 is 14 amino acids long. The CDR3 reads CASSPGTLGGEQYF. CDR3 nucleotides: TGTGCCAGTAGTCCCGGGACCTTAGGAGGGGAGCAGTACTTC.

V gene TRBV30 combines with J gene TRBJ2-6; tentatively, D is TRBD1 (6 bases). This CDR3 is 17 amino acids long. Germline CDR1 and CDR2: GTSNPN and SVGIG (reference sequence). The V and J ends lost 0 bases and 1 base respectively, with 13 bases between them. CDR3 in amino acids: CAWSVLQGKSGANVLTF. The DNA for the CDR3 is TGTGCCTGGAGTGTACTACAGGGAAAATCTGGGGCCAACGTCCTGACTTTC.

In its sample, this clone was seen a few times. The rearrangement links TRBV11-2 to TRBJ2-7; the match to TRBD1 covers 7 bases. Trimming took 3 bases from V and 2 from J; bases not matched to a gene: 4. This CDR3 contains 14 residues. In germline, CDR1 is SGHAT, CDR2 FQNNGV. The CDR3 DNA is TGTGCCAGCAGCTTCCCGGGACAGACCTACGAGCAGTACTTC. The encoded protein is CASSFPGQTYEQYF.

This clone was recorded a few times. This chain links TRBV6-1 with TRBJ2-2, with 7 bases that match TRBD1. The junction had 12 bases not matched to a gene; V was cut back by 7 bases and J by 7 bases. This CDR3 region has 15 residues. Germline lookup yields CDR1 MNHNS and CDR2 SASEGT. The chain's CDR3 is CASTPGRGPGGELFF. The CDR3 DNA reads TGTGCCAGCACGCCCGGTAGGGGGCCTGGCGGGGAGCTGTTTTTT.

V is TRBV30 and J is TRBJ1-3; no definite D call. Germline CDR1 reads GTSNPN; CDR2 reads SVGIG (reference sequence). Trimming stripped 0 bases from V and 3 bases from J, with 21 bases between. The CDR3 runs to 18 residues. The CDR3 region is CAWSVGRRGLAHGNTIYF. The CDR3 region has the DNA TGTGCCTGGAGTGTAGGGCGAAGAGGGCTCGCGCATGGAAACACCATATATTTT.

This chain connects TRBV7-8 to TRBJ2-3, with 8 bases matching TRBD2. V lost 1 base to trimming and J lost 2 bases; unmatched junction nucleotides: 5. The CDR3 has 16 residues. From germline, CDR1 is SGHVS and CDR2 FQNEAQ. CDR3 bases: TGTGCCAGCAGCTTAGAGGTCGGGGGGGCCACAGATACGCAGTATTTT. It is translated as CASSLEVGGATDTQYF.

The chain recombines TRBV15 with TRBJ2-5, with D possibly being TRBD2 (7 bases). From germline, CDR1 is LNHNV and CDR2 YYDKDF (reference sequence). This CDR3 comprises 16 residues. The V gene lost 2 bases and the J gene lost 4 bases, with 17 bases spanning the gap. The CDR3 reads CATSRSRGAAGETQYF. In nucleotides, the CDR3 is TGTGCCACCAGCAGATCCCGGGGGGCAGCAGGAGAGACCCAGTACTTC. Combining the CDR3 with reference TRBV15 and TRBJ2-5 gives the whole variable domain DAMVIQNPRYQVTQFGKPVTLSCSQTLNHNVMYWYQQKSSQAPKLLFHYYDKDFNNEADTPDNFQSRRPNTSFCFLDIRSPGLGDTAMYLCATSRSRGAAGETQYFGPGTRLLVL.

The table lists this clone with a few counts. CDR3 loop: CASSARQGSEAFF. The DNA of the CDR3 is TGTGCCAGCAGCGCGCGACAGGGGTCTGAAGCTTTCTTT. The gene calls are TRBV5-4 and TRBJ1-1; 8 bases are a match to TRBD1. The CDR3 has 13 amino acids. J gave up 6 bases and V 4 bases, and 5 bases lay outside the gene matches. Germline V gene data show CDR1 as SGHNT and CDR2 as YYREEE (reference sequence).

This clone was observed a few times. The V and J genes are TRBV13 and TRBJ1-1; D not certain. The CDR3 covers 16 residues. Germline V lookup: CDR1 PRHDT, CDR2 FYEKMQ (reference sequence). V was shortened by 5 bases and J by 1 base, with 17 bases between the two germline ends. This CDR3 is CASSTLRGRGNTEAFF. The CDR3 DNA sequence: TGTGCCAGCAGCACCCTCCGGGGTCGGGGGAACACTGAAGCTTTCTTT.

V and J are TRBV27 and TRBJ1-3, with a possible D match to TRBD1 (5 bases). V dropped 5 bases and J dropped 2 bases, with 13 bases sitting between them. There are 15 residues in the CDR3. Germline lookup yields CDR1 MNHEY and CDR2 SMNVEV (reference sequence). In DNA form, the CDR3 reads TGTGCCAGCAGTCCGAGCGGGGCAACTGGAAACACCATATATTTT. Translated, it gives CASSPSGATGNTIYF.

In this sample, this clone turned up a few times. This same CDR3 is encoded by further DNA sequences in the sample. This chain connects TRBV7-9 to TRBJ2-7; 12 bases line up with TRBD2. From germline, CDR1 is SEHNR and CDR2 FQNEAQ (reference sequence). The length of the CDR3 is 15 residues. V lost 1 base to trimming and J lost 3 bases; unmatched junction nucleotides: 1. The CDR3: CASSLGLAGDYEQYF. CDR3 DNA sequence: TGTGCCAGCAGCTTAGGACTAGCGGGGGACTACGAGCAGTACTTC. Full variable domain (missing parts from reference TRBV7-9 and TRBJ2-7): DTGVSQNPRHKITKRGQNVTFRCDPISEHNRLYWYRQTLGQGPEFLTYFQNEAQLEKSRLLSDRFSAERPKGSFSTLEIQRTEQGDSAMYLCASSLGLAGDYEQYFGPGTRLTVT.

This clone was detected only a few times. The chain is built from TRBV4-1 and TRBJ2-7; D perhaps matches TRBD1 (6 bases). The CDR3 is made up of 15 amino acids. Germline V CDR1 and CDR2: MGHRA, YSYEKL. The V gene lost 1 base and the J gene lost 6 bases, with 16 bases spanning the gap. The CDR3 DNA reads as TGCGCCAGCAGCCAAGTTGGTAGGGGGACAAGCGAGCAGTACTTC. Its translation: CASSQVGRGTSEQYF.

The genes are TRBV6-5 and TRBJ2-2; D possibly corresponds to TRBD2 (6 bases). The V gene lost 2 bases and the J gene lost 6 bases, with 13 bases spanning the gap. Germline CDR1 MNHEY, CDR2 SVGAGI. The CDR3 length is 15 residues. The CDR3 nucleotides are TGTGCCAGCAGTTACGGGGGAGCGGGCGCCGGGGAGCTGTTTTTT. Its translation is CASSYGGAGAGELFF.

V gene TRBV2 combines with J gene TRBJ2-5, with TRBD1 matching over 8 bases. Unmatched junction bases numbered 3, after V lost 6 bases and J lost 3 bases. Germline V gives CDR1 SNHLY, CDR2 FYNNEI. The CDR3 covers 13 residues. CDR3 residues: CASRMGQEETQYF. Written as DNA, the CDR3 is TGTGCCAGCAGGATGGGACAGGAAGAGACCCAGTACTTC.

This chain uses TRBV30 with TRBJ1-2; 9 bases match TRBD1. Germline V gene data show CDR1 as GTSNPN and CDR2 as SVGIG (reference sequence). V was clipped by 0 bases and J by 5 bases; unmatched bases: 1. The CDR3 runs to 13 residues. The CDR3 is CAWSVQGAYGYTF. CDR3 DNA: TGTGCCTGGAGTGTACAGGGGGCATATGGCTACACCTTC. Together with reference TRBV30 and TRBJ1-2, the CDR3 gives the full variable domain: SQTIHQWPATLVQPVGSPLSLECTVEGTSNPNLYWYRQAAGRGLQLLFYSVGIGQISSEVPQNLSASRPQDRQFILSSKKLLLSDSGFYLCAWSVQGAYGYTFGSGTRLTVV.

This clone was seen a few times. Distinct nucleotide sequences in the sample also encode this CDR3. V gene TRBV2 combines with J gene TRBJ2-5, with D possibly matching TRBD1 (6 bases). The CDR3 runs to 14 residues. The V end was cut by 4 bases, the J end by 5 bases, with 14 bases between. CDR1 and CDR2 (germline): SNHLY, FYNNEI. The CDR3 spells CASSADRLTETQYF. The CDR3 DNA sequence: TGTGCCAGCAGTGCCGACAGGCTTACGGAGACCCAGTACTTC.

This clone showed up just a few times. The V gene is TRBV29-1, the J gene TRBJ1-2; D is uncertain. Germline loops: CDR1 SQVTM, CDR2 ANQGSEA. V lost 0 bases to trimming and J lost 6 bases, with 17 bases between them. The CDR3 has 15 residues. The CDR3 protein is CSVEDSGGRVNGYTF. The CDR3 DNA follows: TGCAGCGTTGAAGATTCCGGCGGCCGAGTGAATGGCTACACCTTC. Drawing the rest from reference TRBV29-1 and TRBJ1-2, the complete variable domain is SAVISQKPSRDICQRGTSLTIQCQVDSQVTMMFWYRQQPGQSLTLIATANQGSEATYESGFVIDKFPISRPNLTFSTLTVSNMSPEDSSIYLCSVEDSGGRVNGYTFGSGTRLTVV.

This clone has only a few counts. The chain uses TRBV19 and TRBJ2-7; TRBD2 aligns across 14 bases. The ends lost 4 bases at V and 4 bases at J; junction bases unmatched: 6. Germline loops: CDR1 LNHDA, CDR2 SQIVND (reference sequence). The CDR3 runs to 16 residues. This CDR3 reads CASSTRTSGRSYEQYF. CDR3 nucleotides: TGTGCCAGTAGTACCCGGACTAGCGGGAGGTCGTACGAGCAGTACTTC.

This clone was found a few times. The rearrangement uses TRBV5-1 and TRBJ1-1, with unresolved D. In germline, CDR1 is SGHRS, CDR2 YFSETQ. The V gene lost 4 bases and the J gene lost 0 bases, with 16 bases spanning the gap. The CDR3 contains 16 residues. Written as DNA, the CDR3 is TGCGCCAGCAGCCAGGATCGTTTGGGCATGAACACTGAAGCTTTCTTT. Translating gives CASSQDRLGMNTEAFF.